This TCR beta chain appears in the sequencing data of a study of shared clonotypes between healthy human individuals. Study-wide results and limits: In this cohort, only blood was sampled, and tissue repertoires likely differ.

In the case of this clone: Its antigen is still unknown.

The germline V gene encodes CDR1 SQVTM and CDR2 ANQGSEA. The CDR3 consists of 12 residues. The ends were cut back, 4 bases at V and 3 bases at J, with 10 bases in the middle. Naive CD8 cells lacked CD45RO and underwent positive selection for CCR7, leaving out terminally differentiated effector memory CD45RA+ cells. Each subset's genomic DNA was shared equally among a number of immunoSEQ plates. Libraries were prepared by immunoSEQ multiplex PCR; TCRdb keeps only in-frame clonotypes and omits some of them. The data hold roughly 2.1 million clones, with roughly 91% observed a single time. This sequence originates from a man younger than 35 in good health. Some clones in this sample may be carry-over from other donors' samples. The sequenced sample was naive CD8+ T cells from PBMCs. The chain has TRBV29-1 and TRBJ2-7, with D hard to call. The CDR3 coding sequence is TGCAGCGTTGTAAACAGTAACTACGAGCAGTACTTC. This codes for CSVVNSNYEQYF.